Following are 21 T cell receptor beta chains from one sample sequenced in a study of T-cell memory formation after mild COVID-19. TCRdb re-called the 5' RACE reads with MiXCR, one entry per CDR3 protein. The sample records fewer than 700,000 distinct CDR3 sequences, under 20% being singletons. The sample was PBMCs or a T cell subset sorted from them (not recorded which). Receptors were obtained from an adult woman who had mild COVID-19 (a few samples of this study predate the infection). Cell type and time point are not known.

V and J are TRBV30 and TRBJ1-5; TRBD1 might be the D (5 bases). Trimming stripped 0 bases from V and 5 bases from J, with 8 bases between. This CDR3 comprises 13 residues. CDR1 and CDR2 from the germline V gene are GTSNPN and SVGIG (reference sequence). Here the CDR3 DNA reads TGTGCCTGGAGTGTACAGGACTATCAGCCCCAGCATTTT. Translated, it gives CAWSVQDYQPQHF.

CDR3 region: CASSLHRGSYEQYF. In DNA form, the CDR3 reads TGTGCCAGCAGCTTACACAGGGGGTCCTACGAGCAGTACTTC. The chain links TRBV5-5 to TRBJ2-7, with TRBD1 matching 8 bases. CDR3 length: 14 amino acids. CDR1 and CDR2 (germline): SGHKS, YYEKEE (reference sequence). J was trimmed by 1 base and V by 2 bases; bases with no gene match: 2. The complete variable domain, with remaining parts taken from reference TRBV5-5 and TRBJ2-7, reads DAGVTQSPTHLIKTRGQQVTLRCSPISGHKSVSWYQQVLGQGPQFIFQYYEKEERGRGNFPDRFSARQFPNYSSELNVNALLLGDSALYLCASSLHRGSYEQYFGPGTRLTVT.

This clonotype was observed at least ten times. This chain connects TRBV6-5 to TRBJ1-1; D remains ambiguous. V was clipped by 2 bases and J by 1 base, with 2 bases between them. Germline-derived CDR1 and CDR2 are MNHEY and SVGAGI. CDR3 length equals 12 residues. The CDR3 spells CASSYANTEAFF. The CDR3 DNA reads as TGTGCCAGCAGTTACGCGAACACTGAAGCTTTCTTT.

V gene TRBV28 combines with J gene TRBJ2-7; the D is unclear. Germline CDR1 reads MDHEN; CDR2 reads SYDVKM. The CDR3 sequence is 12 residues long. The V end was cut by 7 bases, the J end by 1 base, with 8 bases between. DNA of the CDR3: TGTGCCAGCAAATGGGGTTCCTACGAGCAGTACTTC. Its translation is CASKWGSYEQYF.

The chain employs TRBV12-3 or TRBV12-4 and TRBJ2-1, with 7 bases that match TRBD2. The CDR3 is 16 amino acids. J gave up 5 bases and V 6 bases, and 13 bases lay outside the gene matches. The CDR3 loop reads CASSPFRGLRNNEQFF. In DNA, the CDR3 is TGTGCCAGCAGCCCTTTTAGGGGACTAAGAAACAATGAGCAGTTCTTC.

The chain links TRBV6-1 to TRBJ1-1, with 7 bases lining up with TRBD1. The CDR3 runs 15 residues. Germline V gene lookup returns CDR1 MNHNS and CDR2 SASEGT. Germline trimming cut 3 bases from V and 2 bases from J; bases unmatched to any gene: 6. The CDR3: CASSETGKGNTEAFF. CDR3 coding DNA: TGTGCCAGCAGTGAGACAGGGAAGGGAAACACTGAAGCTTTCTTT.

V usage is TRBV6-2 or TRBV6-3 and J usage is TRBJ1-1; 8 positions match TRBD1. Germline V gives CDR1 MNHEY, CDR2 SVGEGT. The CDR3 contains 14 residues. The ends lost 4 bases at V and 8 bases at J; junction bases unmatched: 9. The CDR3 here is CASSSGDRTEEAFF. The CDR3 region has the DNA TGTGCCAGCAGTTCCGGGGACAGGACAGAGGAAGCTTTCTTT.

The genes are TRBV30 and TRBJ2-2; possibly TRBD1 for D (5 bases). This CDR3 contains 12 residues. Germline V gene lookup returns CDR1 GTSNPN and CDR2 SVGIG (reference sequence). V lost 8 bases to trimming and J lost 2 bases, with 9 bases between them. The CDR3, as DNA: TGTGCCCAGGACATTAACACCGGGGAGCTGTTTTTT. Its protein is CAQDINTGELFF.

Here the CDR3 DNA reads TGTGCCACCAGTGATTCCGGACAGGGGTTCCAAGAGACCCAGTACTTC. The encoded protein is CATSDSGQGFQETQYF. The chain has TRBV24-1 and TRBJ2-5; the match to TRBD1 covers 9 bases. Trimming removed 2 bases from V and 1 base from J; junction bases left unmatched: 4. This CDR3 is 16 amino acids long. Per germline, CDR1 KGHDR and CDR2 SFDVKD.

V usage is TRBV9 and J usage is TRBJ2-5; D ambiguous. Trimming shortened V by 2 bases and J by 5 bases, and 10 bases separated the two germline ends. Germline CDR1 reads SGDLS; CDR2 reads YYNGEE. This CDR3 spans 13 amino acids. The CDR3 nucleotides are TGTGCCAGCAGCGTGCGGCCGGACGAGACCCAGTACTTC. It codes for CASSVRPDETQYF.

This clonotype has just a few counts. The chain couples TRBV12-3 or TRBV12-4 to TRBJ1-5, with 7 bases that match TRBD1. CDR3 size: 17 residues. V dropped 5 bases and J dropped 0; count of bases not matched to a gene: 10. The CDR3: CASSPGTALHSNQPQHF. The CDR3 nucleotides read TGTGCCAGCAGTCCCGGGACAGCCTTACATAGCAATCAGCCCCAGCATTTT.

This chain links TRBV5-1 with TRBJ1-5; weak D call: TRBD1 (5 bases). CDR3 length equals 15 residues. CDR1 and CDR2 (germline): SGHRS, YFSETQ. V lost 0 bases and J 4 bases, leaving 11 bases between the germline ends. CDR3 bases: TGCGCCAGCAGCTTGGCCGGGGCAGCGAATCAGCCCCAGCATTTT. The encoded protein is CASSLAGAANQPQHF.

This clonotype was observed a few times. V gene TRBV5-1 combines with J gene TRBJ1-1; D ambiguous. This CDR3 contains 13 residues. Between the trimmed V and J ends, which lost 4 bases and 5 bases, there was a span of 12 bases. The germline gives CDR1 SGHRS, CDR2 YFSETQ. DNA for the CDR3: TGCGCCAGCAGCCAAGACCGACGAACTGAAGCTTTCTTT. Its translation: CASSQDRRTEAFF.

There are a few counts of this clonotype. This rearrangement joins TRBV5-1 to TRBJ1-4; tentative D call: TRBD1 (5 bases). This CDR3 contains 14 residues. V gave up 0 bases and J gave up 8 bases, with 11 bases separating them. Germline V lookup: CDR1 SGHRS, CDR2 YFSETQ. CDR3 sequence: CASSLGGVVEKLFF. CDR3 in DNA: TGCGCCAGCAGCTTGGGGGGGGTCGTGGAAAAACTGTTTTTT.

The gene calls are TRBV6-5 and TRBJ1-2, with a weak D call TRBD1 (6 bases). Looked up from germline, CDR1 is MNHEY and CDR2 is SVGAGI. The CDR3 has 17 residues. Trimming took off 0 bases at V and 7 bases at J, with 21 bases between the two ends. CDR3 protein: CASSYSPPPDRTGGYTF. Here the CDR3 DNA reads TGTGCCAGCAGTTACTCACCTCCCCCGGACAGAACGGGTGGCTACACCTTC.

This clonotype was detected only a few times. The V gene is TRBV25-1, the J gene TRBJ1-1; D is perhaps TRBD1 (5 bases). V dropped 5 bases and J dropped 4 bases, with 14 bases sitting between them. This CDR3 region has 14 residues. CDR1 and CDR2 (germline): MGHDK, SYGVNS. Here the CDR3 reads CASSSLDKLTEAFF. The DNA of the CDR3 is TGTGCCAGCAGTTCCCTGGACAAGCTCACTGAAGCTTTCTTT.

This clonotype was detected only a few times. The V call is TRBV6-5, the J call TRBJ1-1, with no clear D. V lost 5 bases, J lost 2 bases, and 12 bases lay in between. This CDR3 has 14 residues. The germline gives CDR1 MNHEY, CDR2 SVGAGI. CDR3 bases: TGTGCCAGCAGTATGACAAGGGAAAACACTGAAGCTTTCTTT. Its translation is CASSMTRENTEAFF.

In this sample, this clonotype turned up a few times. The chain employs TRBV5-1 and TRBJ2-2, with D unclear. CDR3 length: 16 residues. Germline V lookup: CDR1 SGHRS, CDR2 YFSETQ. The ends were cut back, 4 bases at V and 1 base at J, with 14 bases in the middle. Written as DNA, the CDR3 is TGCGCCAGCAGCCTCCCGGCAGACGAGAACACCGGGGAGCTGTTTTTT. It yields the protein CASSLPADENTGELFF. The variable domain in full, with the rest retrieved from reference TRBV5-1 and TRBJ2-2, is KAGVTQTPRYLIKTRGQQVTLSCSPISGHRSVSWYQQTPGQGLQFLFEYFSETQRNKGNFPGRFSGRQFSNSRSEMNVSTLELGDSALYLCASSLPADENTGELFFGEGSRLTVL.

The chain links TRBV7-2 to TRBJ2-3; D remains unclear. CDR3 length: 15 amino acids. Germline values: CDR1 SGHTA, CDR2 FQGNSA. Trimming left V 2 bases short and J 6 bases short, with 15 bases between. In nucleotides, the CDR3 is TGTGCCAGCAGCTTAATGAATCAGGTGACGGATACGCAGTATTTT. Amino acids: CASSLMNQVTDTQYF.

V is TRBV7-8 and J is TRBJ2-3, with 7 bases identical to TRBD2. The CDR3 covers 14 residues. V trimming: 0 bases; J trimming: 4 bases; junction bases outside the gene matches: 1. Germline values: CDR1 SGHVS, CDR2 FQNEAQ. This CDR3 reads CASSLAGRADTQYF. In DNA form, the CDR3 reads TGTGCCAGCAGCTTAGCGGGGAGGGCAGATACGCAGTATTTT.

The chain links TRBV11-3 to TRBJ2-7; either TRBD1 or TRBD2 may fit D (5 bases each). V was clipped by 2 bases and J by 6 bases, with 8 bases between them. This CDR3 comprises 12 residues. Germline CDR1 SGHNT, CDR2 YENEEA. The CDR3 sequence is CASSLPGLEQYF. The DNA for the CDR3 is TGTGCCAGCAGCTTACCGGGGCTCGAGCAGTACTTC.